Below are 5 T cell receptor beta chains sequenced from a single sample in a study of vaccination and CD4 T cells after COVID-19. Treatment noted: roughly 10-day PBMC culture with coronavirus spike peptide pools or control peptides (ViraFEST assay). At the Johns Hopkins FTIC core, DNA taken from cultured CD4+ T cells was sequenced by way of the Oncomine TCR Beta short-read assay. From the PCR reads, TCRdb called clonotypes with MiXCR, one entry per CDR3 protein. The table shows thousands of distinct CDR3 sequences, with around three fifths occurring only once. The antigens of these receptors remain unknown. The sample comprised CD4+ T cells from blood, cultured in vitro. Source of these receptors: a human donor who had recovered from COVID-19.

In this sample, this clonotype turned up once. This chain links TRBV20-1 with TRBJ2-3; 10 bases fit TRBD1. This CDR3 comprises 18 residues. CDR1 and CDR2 from the germline V gene are DFQATT and SNEGSKA (reference sequence). The CDR3 nucleotides are TGCAGCGCGTCCGGACAGGGGGTCCTAGCGGCTAGCACAGATACGCAGTATTTT. This translates into CSASGQGVLAASTDTQYF.

The chain is built from TRBV20-1 and TRBJ1-5; D remains ambiguous. Germline V lookup: CDR1 DFQATT, CDR2 SNEGSKA (reference sequence). The CDR3 covers 16 residues. V lost 3 bases, J lost 3 bases, and 18 bases lay in between. The CDR3 protein is CSASSTGSGYNQPQHF. The CDR3 nucleotides are TGCAGTGCTAGTTCGACGGGTAGCGGGTACAATCAGCCCCAGCATTTT.

The J gene is TRBJ1-2, the V gene TRBV5-1, with 7 bases identical to TRBD1. Germline V gene data show CDR1 as SGHRS and CDR2 as YFSETQ. The CDR3 loop spans 14 amino acids. The V segment lost 2 bases and the J segment 3 bases; nucleotides outside the gene matches: 4. As DNA, the CDR3 is TGCGCCAGCAGCTTAGCTCAGGGGGACTATGGCTACACCTTC. Translation: CASSLAQGDYGYTF.

Only a few counts were recorded for this clonotype. The chain combines TRBV20-1 with TRBJ1-5, with 8 bases that match TRBD1. Germline CDR1 and CDR2: DFQATT and SNEGSKA (reference sequence). CDR3 length equals 16 residues. The ends lost 2 bases at V and 2 bases at J; junction bases unmatched: 8. The CDR3 sequence: CSARPTGGIGNQPQHF. The CDR3 DNA reads TGCAGTGCTAGACCAACAGGGGGGATAGGCAATCAGCCCCAGCATTTT.

V and J are TRBV7-9 and TRBJ2-1; 10 nucleotides agree with TRBD2. Germline V gene lookup returns CDR1 SEHNR and CDR2 FQNEAQ (reference sequence). V dropped 1 base and J dropped 7; count of bases not matched to a gene: 4. This CDR3 has 15 residues. CDR3 DNA sequence: TGTGCCAGCAGCTTAGGTAGCGGGAGGATAAATGAGCAGTTCTTC. Its translation is CASSLGSGRINEQFF.